This T cell receptor (beta chain) came from a study of blood T cell repertoires in COVID-19. Study-level information: PBMCs, B-cell-depleted T cells, or T cells provided the cDNA or gDNA that made up the material.

Those who participated ranged in age from about 18 to 89 years and resided in approximately 23 US areas. Cohort assignment relied on participant-reported clinical history. Those designated as exposed participants met a COVID-19 case within 2 weeks before study entry. Produced via immunoSEQ multiplex PCR; TCRdb's table is partial and in-frame only. The profile shows about 270,000 clones, about 91% of them singletons. CDR1 LGHDT and CDR2 YNNKEL come from the germline V gene (reference sequence). The V end lost 1 base, the J end lost 4 bases, and 10 bases lay between the germline ends. The CDR3 length is 14 residues.

This sequence joins TRBV3-1 (or the pseudogene TRBV3-2) and TRBJ2-5; D not certain. The sample comprised PBMCs or T cells enriched from blood (not recorded which). This TCR was recovered from a man aged 40-49 years who had been exposed to COVID-19. CDR3 DNA: TGTGCCAGCAGCCAAGCGTCAACTTCAGAGACCCAGTACTTC. This sequence encodes CASSQASTSETQYF.